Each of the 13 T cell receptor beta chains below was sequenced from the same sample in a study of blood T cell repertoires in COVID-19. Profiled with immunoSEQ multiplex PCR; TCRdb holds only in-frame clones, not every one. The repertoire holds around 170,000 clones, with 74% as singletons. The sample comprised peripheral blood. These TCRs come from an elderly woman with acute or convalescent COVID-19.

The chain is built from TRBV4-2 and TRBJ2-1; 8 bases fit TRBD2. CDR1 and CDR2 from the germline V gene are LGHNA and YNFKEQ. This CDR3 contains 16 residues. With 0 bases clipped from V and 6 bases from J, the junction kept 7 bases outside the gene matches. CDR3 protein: CASSQDPSGSFNEQFF. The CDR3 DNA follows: TGTGCCAGCAGCCAAGATCCAAGCGGGAGTTTCAATGAGCAGTTCTTC.

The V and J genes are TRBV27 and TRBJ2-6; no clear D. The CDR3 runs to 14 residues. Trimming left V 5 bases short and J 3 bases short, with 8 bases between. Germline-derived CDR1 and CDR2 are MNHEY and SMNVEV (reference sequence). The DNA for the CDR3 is TGTGCCAGCAGTCATACAGATGGGGCCAACGTCCTGACTTTC. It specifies CASSHTDGANVLTF.

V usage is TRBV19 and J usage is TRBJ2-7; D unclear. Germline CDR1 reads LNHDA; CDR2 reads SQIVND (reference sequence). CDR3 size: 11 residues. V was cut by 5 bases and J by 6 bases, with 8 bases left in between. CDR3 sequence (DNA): TGTGCCAGTAGTGAGGAGTCCGAGCAGTACTTC. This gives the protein CASSEESEQYF.

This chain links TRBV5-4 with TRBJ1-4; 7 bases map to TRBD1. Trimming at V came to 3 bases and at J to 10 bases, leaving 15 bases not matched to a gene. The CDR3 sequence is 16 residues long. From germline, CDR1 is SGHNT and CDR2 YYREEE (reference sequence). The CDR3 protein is CASSSTTGTVGGKLFF. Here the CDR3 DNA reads TGTGCCAGCAGCTCGACGACCGGGACAGTCGGTGGAAAACTGTTTTTT.

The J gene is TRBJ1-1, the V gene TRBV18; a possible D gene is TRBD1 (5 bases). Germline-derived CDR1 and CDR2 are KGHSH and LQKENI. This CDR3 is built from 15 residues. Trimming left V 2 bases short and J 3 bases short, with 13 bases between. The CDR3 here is CASSPSLQGYTEAFF. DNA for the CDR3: TGTGCCAGCTCACCATCCCTCCAGGGATACACTGAAGCTTTCTTT.

CDR3 amino acids: CASSLGSGGYEQYF. Here the CDR3 DNA reads TGTGCCAGCAGCTTAGGCTCAGGGGGCTACGAGCAGTACTTC. The rearrangement uses TRBV7-2 and TRBJ2-7, with 7 nucleotides matching TRBD1. Germline V gives CDR1 SGHTA, CDR2 FQGNSA. This CDR3 is 14 amino acids long. V trimming: 1 base; J trimming: 3 bases; junction bases outside the gene matches: 3.

The CDR3 bases are TGTGCCAGCAGCTTGCAGGGGCGTGGTGGCTACACCTTC. It codes for CASSLQGRGGYTF. The chain has TRBV5-8 and TRBJ1-2; possibly TRBD1 for D (6 bases). V was trimmed by 1 base and J by 7 bases, leaving 11 bases between them. Germline CDR1 reads SGHTS; CDR2 reads YDEGEE. The CDR3 is 13 amino acids.

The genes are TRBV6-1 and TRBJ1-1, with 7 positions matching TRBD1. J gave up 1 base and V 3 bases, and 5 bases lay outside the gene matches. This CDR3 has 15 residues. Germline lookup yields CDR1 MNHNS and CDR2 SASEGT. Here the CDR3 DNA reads TGTGCCAGCAGTGACGGGGACAGCTGGAACACTGAAGCTTTCTTT. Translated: CASSDGDSWNTEAFF.

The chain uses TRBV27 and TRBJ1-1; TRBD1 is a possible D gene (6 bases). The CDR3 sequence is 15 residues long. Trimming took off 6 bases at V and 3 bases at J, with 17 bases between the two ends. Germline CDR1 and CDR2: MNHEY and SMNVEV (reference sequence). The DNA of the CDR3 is TGTGCCAGCAGATCGGGGGGCCGGCTTTACACTGAAGCTTTCTTT. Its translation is CASRSGGRLYTEAFF.

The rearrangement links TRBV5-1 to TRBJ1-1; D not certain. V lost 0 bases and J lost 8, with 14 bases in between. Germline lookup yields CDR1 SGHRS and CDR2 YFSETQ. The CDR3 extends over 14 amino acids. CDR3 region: CASSLGGDGLEAFF. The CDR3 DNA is TGCGCCAGCAGCTTGGGAGGCGATGGTTTAGAAGCTTTCTTT. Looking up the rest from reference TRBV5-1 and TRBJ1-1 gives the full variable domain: KAGVTQTPRYLIKTRGQQVTLSCSPISGHRSVSWYQQTPGQGLQFLFEYFSETQRNKGNFPGRFSGRQFSNSRSEMNVSTLELGDSALYLCASSLGGDGLEAFFGQGTRLTVV.

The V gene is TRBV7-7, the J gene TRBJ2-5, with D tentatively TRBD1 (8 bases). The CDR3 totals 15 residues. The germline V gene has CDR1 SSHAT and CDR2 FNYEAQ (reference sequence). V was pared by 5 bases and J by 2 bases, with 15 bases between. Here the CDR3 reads CASSIGQGGQETQYF. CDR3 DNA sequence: TGTGCCAGCAGCATCGGACAGGGAGGGCAAGAGACCCAGTACTTC.

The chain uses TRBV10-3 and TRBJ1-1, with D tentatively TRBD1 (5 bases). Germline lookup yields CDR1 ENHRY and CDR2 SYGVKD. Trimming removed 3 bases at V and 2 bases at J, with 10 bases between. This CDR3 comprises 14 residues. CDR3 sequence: CAISDPTENTEAFF. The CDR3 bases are TGTGCCATCAGTGATCCGACAGAAAACACTGAAGCTTTCTTT.

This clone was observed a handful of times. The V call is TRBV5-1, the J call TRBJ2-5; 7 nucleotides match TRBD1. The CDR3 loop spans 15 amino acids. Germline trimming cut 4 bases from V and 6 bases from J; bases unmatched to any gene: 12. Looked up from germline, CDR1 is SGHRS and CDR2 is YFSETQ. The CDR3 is CASSLQVGQQKTQYF. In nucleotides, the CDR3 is TGCGCCAGCAGCCTTCAGGTGGGACAGCAAAAGACCCAGTACTTC.